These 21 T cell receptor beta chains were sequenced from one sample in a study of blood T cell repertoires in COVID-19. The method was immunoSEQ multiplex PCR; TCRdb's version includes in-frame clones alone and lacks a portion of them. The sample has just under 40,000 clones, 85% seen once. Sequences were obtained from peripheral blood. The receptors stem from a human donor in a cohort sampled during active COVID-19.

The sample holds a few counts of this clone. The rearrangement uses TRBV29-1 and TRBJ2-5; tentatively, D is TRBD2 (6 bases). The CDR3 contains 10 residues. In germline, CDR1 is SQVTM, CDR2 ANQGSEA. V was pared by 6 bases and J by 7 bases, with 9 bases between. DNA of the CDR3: TGCAGCGTCGGGGGAGGGACCCAGTACTTC. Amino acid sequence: CSVGGGTQYF.

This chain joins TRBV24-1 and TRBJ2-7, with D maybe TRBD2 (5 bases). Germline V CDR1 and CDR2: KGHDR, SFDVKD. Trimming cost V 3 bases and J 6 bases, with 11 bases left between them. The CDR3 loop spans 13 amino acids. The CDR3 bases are TGTGCCACCAGTGATCCGGGAACGGGCGAGCAGTACTTC. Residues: CATSDPGTGEQYF.

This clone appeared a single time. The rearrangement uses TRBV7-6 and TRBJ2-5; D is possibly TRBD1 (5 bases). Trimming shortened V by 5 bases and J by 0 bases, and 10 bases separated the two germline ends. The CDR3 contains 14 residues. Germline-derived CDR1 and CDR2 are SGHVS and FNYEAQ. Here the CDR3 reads CASSPRTNQETQYF. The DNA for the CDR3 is TGTGCCAGCAGCCCCAGGACAAACCAAGAGACCCAGTACTTC.

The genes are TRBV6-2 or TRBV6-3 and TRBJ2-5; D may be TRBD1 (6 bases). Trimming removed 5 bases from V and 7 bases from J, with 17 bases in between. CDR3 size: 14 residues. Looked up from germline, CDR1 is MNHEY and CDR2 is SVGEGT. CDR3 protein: CASSNGGGGVTQYF. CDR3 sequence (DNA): TGTGCCAGCAGTAATGGGGGCGGCGGAGTGACCCAGTACTTC.

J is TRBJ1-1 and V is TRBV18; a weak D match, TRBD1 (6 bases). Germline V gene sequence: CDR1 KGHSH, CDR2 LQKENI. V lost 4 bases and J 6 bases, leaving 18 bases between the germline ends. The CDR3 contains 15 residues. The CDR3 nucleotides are TGTGCCAGCTCACAACCAACGACAGGTTTCGCTGAAGCTTTCTTT. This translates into CASSQPTTGFAEAFF.

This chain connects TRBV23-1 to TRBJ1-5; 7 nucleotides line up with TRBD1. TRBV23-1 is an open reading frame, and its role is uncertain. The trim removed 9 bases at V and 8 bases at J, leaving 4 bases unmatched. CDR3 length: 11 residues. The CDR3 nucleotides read TGCGCCAGGAAGGGGGCTGAGCCCCAGCATTTT. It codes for CARKGAEPQHF.

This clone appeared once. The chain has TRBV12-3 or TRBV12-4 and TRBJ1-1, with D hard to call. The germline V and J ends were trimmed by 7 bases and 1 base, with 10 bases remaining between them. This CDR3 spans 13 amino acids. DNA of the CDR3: TGTGCCAGCACCACTACAACGAACACTGAAGCTTTCTTT. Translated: CASTTTTNTEAFF.

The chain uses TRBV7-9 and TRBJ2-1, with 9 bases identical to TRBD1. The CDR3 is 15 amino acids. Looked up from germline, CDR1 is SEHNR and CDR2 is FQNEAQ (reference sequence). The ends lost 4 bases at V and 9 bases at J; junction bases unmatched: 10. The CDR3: CASSWPGQGKGEQFF. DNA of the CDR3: TGTGCCAGCAGCTGGCCGGGACAGGGAAAAGGTGAGCAGTTCTTC. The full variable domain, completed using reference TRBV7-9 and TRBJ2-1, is DTGVSQNPRHKITKRGQNVTFRCDPISEHNRLYWYRQTLGQGPEFLTYFQNEAQLEKSRLLSDRFSAERPKGSFSTLEIQRTEQGDSAMYLCASSWPGQGKGEQFFGPGTRLTVL.

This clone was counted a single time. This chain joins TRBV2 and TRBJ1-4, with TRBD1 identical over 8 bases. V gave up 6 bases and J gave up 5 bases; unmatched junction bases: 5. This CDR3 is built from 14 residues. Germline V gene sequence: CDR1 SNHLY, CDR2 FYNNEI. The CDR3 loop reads CASRDRTGNEKLFF. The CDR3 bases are TGTGCCAGCAGAGACCGGACAGGGAATGAAAAACTGTTTTTT.

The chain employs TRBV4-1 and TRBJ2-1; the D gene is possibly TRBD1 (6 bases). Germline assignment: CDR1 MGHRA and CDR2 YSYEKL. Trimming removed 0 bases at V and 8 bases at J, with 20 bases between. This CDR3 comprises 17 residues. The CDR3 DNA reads TGCGCCAGCAGCCAAGACCAGGACAGCCACCTTCTGTATGAGCAGTTCTTC. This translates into CASSQDQDSHLLYEQFF.

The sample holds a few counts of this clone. The CDR3 sequence is CASSFTGTGVPNEKLFF. CDR3 DNA: TGTGCCAGCAGCTTCACCGGGACAGGGGTTCCTAATGAAAAACTGTTTTTT. The rearrangement links TRBV5-6 to TRBJ1-4, with 10 bases that match TRBD1. The CDR3 extends over 17 amino acids. V lost 2 bases to trimming and J lost 3 bases; unmatched junction nucleotides: 7. The germline gives CDR1 SGHDT, CDR2 YYEEEE.

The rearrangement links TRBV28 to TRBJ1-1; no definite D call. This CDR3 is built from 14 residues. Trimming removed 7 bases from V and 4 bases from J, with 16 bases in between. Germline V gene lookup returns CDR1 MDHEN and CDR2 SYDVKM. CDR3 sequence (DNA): TGTGCCAGCACCGGCCGAGGCAACGGCACTGAAGCTTTCTTT. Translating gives CASTGRGNGTEAFF.

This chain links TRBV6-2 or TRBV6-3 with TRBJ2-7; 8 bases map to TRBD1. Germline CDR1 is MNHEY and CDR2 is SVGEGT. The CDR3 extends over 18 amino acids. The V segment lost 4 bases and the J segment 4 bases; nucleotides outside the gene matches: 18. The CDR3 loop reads CASSFPKRTGNFWYEQYF. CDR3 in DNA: TGTGCCAGCAGTTTCCCCAAGAGGACAGGGAATTTCTGGTACGAGCAGTACTTC.

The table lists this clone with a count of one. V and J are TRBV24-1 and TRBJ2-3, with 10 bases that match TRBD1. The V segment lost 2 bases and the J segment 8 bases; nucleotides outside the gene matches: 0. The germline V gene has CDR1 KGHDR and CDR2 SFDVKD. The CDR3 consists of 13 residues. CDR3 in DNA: TGTGCCACCAGTGATTGGGACAGGGGTACGCAGTATTTT. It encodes CATSDWDRGTQYF.

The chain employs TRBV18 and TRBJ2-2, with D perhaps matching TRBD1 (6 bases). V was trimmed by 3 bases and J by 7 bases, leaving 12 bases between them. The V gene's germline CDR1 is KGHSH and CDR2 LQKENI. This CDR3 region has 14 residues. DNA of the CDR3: TGTGCCAGCTCACCCGCCCCAGGGGTCGGGGAGCTGTTTTTT. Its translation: CASSPAPGVGELFF.

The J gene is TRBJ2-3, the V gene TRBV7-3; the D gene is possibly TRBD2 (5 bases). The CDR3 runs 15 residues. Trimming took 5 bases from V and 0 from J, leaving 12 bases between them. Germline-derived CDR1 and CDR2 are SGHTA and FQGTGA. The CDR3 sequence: CASSPNGVSTDTQYF. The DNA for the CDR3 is TGTGCCAGCAGCCCAAACGGGGTGAGCACAGATACGCAGTATTTT.

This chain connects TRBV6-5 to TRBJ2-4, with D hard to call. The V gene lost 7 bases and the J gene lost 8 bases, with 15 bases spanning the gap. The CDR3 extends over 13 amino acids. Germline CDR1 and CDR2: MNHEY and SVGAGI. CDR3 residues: CASTKYPEYIQYF. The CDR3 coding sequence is TGTGCCAGCACCAAATACCCGGAGTACATTCAGTACTTC.

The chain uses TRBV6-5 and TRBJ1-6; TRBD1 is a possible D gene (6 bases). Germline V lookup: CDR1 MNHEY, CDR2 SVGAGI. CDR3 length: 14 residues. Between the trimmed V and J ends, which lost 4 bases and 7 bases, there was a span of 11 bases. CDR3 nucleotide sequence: TGTGCCAGCAGTTCTTGGACAGAGAATTCACCCCTCCACTTT. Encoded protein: CASSSWTENSPLHF.

The DNA of the CDR3 is TGTGCCAGCAGCTTGGGGACAGCTAACACTGAAGCTTTCTTT. Protein: CASSLGTANTEAFF. J is TRBJ1-1 and V is TRBV5-8; weak D call: TRBD1 (6 bases). With 0 bases removed from V and 2 bases from J, the gap between germline ends came to 8 bases. Looked up from germline, CDR1 is SGHTS and CDR2 is YDEGEE. This CDR3 comprises 14 residues.

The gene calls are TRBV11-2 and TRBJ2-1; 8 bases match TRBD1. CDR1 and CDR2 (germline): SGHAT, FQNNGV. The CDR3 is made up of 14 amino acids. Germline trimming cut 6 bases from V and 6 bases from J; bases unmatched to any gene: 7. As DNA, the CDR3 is TGTGCCAGCAGAGGGAACAGGGGGGTCAATGAGCAGTTCTTC. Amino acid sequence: CASRGNRGVNEQFF.

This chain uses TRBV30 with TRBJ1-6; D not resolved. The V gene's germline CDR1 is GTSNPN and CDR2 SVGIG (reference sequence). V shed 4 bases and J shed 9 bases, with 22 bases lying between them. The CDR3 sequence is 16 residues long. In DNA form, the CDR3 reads TGTGCCTGGACCCCCACAGTTTCCCCCCTGGGTTCACCCCTCCACTTT. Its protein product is CAWTPTVSPLGSPLHF.